These 8 T cell receptor beta chains were all obtained from the same sample, sequenced in a study of cytomegalovirus exposure and HLA in healthy donors. This table comes from immunoSEQ multiplex PCR, and its TCRdb copy is limited to in-frame clones, with some not included. This table has some 130,000 clones, approximately 82% appearing once. Sequenced material: PBMCs. Receptors were obtained from a young man in good health and CMV-seropositive.

The V gene is TRBV4-2, the J gene TRBJ2-5, with 11 bases matching TRBD2. The trim removed 0 bases at V and 4 bases at J, leaving 10 bases unmatched. The V gene's germline CDR1 is LGHNA and CDR2 YNFKEQ. The CDR3 sequence is 18 residues long. CDR3 bases: TGTGCCAGCAGCCAAGAGTATGATAGCGGGAGGGTGGGAGAGACCCAGTACTTC. Amino acids: CASSQEYDSGRVGETQYF.

The chain employs TRBV5-1 and TRBJ1-3; 7 bases are a match to TRBD1. The V gene's germline CDR1 is SGHRS and CDR2 YFSETQ. The V gene end was trimmed by 0 bases and the J gene end by 2 bases; junction bases not matched to a gene: 2. The CDR3 is 15 amino acids. The CDR3 DNA follows: TGCGCCAGCAGCTTGGAAGGGGGCACTGGAAACACCATATATTTT. Protein product: CASSLEGGTGNTIYF.

This clone was seen only a few times. The CDR3 reads CASTRRGTEAFF. The CDR3 DNA reads as TGTGCCAGCACCAGGCGGGGCACTGAAGCTTTCTTT. V is TRBV7-2 and J is TRBJ1-1; D call uncertain. The germline V gene encodes CDR1 SGHTA and CDR2 FQGNSA. V shed 7 bases and J shed 4 bases, with 10 bases lying between them. There are 12 residues in the CDR3.

V usage is TRBV18 and J usage is TRBJ1-2, with D hard to call. Looked up from germline, CDR1 is KGHSH and CDR2 is LQKENI. This CDR3 contains 15 residues. Trimming removed 2 bases from V and 0 bases from J, with 10 bases in between. For the CDR3, the DNA is TGTGCCAGCTCACCAGGGCGGGAGTCTAACTATGGCTACACCTTC. Amino acid sequence: CASSPGRESNYGYTF.

The chain has TRBV7-2 and TRBJ2-2; TRBD2 aligns across 7 bases. The V segment lost 1 base and the J segment 7 bases; nucleotides outside the gene matches: 3. This CDR3 is built from 14 residues. CDR1 and CDR2 (germline): SGHTA, FQGNSA. The CDR3 region is CASSLVRDYGELFF. As DNA, the CDR3 is TGTGCCAGCAGCTTAGTCAGGGACTACGGGGAGCTGTTTTTT.

V usage is TRBV6-1 and J usage is TRBJ1-5; 8 positions match TRBD1. V trimming: 7 bases; J trimming: 5 bases; junction bases outside the gene matches: 7. Germline V gives CDR1 MNHNS, CDR2 SASEGT. The CDR3 length is 14 residues. CDR3 sequence reads: CASNHDRGDQPQHF. DNA of the CDR3: TGTGCCAGCAACCACGACAGGGGAGATCAGCCCCAGCATTTT.

The V gene is TRBV29-1, the J gene TRBJ1-2, with no clear D. Germline values: CDR1 SQVTM, CDR2 ANQGSEA. V shed 2 bases and J shed 8 bases, with 12 bases lying between them. The CDR3 is 12 residues long. The CDR3 spells CSVEPSFMGYTF. DNA for the CDR3: TGCAGCGTTGAACCCAGTTTTATGGGCTACACCTTC.

The CDR3 spells CASSLRGQGEKLFF. In DNA, the CDR3 is TGTGCCAGCAGTTTAAGGGGGCAGGGGGAAAAACTGTTTTTT. The rearrangement uses TRBV6-1 and TRBJ1-4; 7 bases match TRBD1. The germline gives CDR1 MNHNS, CDR2 SASEGT. This CDR3 region has 14 residues. V shed 5 bases and J 8 bases; nucleotides not matched to a gene: 8.